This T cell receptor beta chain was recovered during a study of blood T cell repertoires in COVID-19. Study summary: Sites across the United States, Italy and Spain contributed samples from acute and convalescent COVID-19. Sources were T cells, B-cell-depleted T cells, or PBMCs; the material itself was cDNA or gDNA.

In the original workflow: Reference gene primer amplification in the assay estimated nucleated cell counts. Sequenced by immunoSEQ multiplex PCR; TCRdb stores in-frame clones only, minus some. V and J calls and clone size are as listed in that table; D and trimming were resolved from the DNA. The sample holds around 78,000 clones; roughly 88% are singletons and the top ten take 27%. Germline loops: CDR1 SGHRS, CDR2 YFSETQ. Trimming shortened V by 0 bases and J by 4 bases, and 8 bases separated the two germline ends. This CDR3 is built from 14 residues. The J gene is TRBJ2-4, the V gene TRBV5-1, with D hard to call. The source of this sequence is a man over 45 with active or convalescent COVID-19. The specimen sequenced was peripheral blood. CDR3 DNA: TGCGCCAGCAGCTTGGCCCAGAATAAAAACATTCAGTACTTC. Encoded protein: CASSLAQNKNIQYF.